These T cell receptor beta chains were read from a single sample in a study of blood T cell repertoires in COVID-19. The repertoire was sequenced with immunoSEQ multiplex PCR; TCRdb's copy has only in-frame clones and lacks some. The sample consists of tens of thousands of clones, roughly 84% of them appearing once. The sample comprised peripheral blood. All receptors come from a man aged 50-59 years with acute or convalescent COVID-19. Each CDR3 is given with its conserved first and last residue. A D gene is named only where the DNA matches it firmly. Size values are once, few and many counts, or a class for expanded clones, and some rows have none.

>TRBJ2-7|13|once|TRBD2|TRBV4-2
CASSPGRAYEQYF
TGTGCCAGCAGCCCCGGGAGGGCCTACGAGCAGTACTTC
>TRBJ2-7|15|-|TRBD2|TRBV2
CASLGSGRARYEQYF
TGTGCCAGCCTGGGGAGCGGGAGGGCCCGGTACGAGCAGTACTTC
>TRBJ1-2|13|few|-|TRBV5-6
CASSFGVGYGYTF
TGTGCCAGCAGCTTTGGAGTTGGCTATGGCTACACCTTC
>TRBJ2-3|16|-|TRBD2|TRBV7-8
CASSLTSSGRTDTQYF
TGTGCCAGCAGCTTAACCTCCAGCGGGAGGACAGATACGCAGTATTTT
>TRBJ2-7|14|-|-|TRBV7-7
CASSLLGSFNEQYF
TGTGCCAGCAGCCTACTAGGGAGTTTCAACGAGCAGTACTTC
>TRBJ2-1|12|few|-|TRBV7-2
CASSSSVDEQFF
TGTGCCAGCAGCTCTAGCGTCGATGAGCAGTTCTTC
>TRBJ2-3|16|-|-|TRBV7-9
CASSDLRSVSTDTQYF
TGTGCCAGCAGCGACTTGCGTAGCGTGAGCACAGATACGCAGTATTTT
>TRBJ2-1|15|-|-|TRBV7-9
CASTSFTGANNEQFF
TGTGCCAGCACCTCGTTTACAGGCGCCAACAATGAGCAGTTCTTC
>TRBJ2-1|15|-|-|TRBV19
CASRKQGSGSGEQFF
TGTGCCAGTAGGAAACAGGGATCCGGATCCGGTGAGCAGTTCTTC
>TRBJ2-2|16|-|TRBD1|TRBV19
CASSIGTGENTGELFF
TGTGCCAGTAGTATCGGGACAGGGGAAAACACCGGGGAGCTGTTTTTT
>TRBJ1-5|14|once|TRBD1|TRBV10-3
CASRGTGGFQPQHF
TGTGCCAGCCGGGGGACAGGGGGCTTTCAGCCCCAGCATTTT
>TRBJ2-1|16|once|TRBD2|TRBV10-3
CAVSTGTSGLYNEQFF
TGTGCCGTTTCAACCGGGACTAGCGGGTTATACAATGAGCAGTTCTTC
>TRBJ1-2|14|-|-|TRBV19
CASSQTHRDKGYTF
TGTGCCAGTAGTCAAACCCACCGAGATAAGGGCTACACCTTC
>TRBJ1-3|16|few|-|TRBV19
CASSIRRGHSGNTIYF
TGTGCCAGTAGTATCCGGAGGGGCCACTCTGGAAACACCATATATTTT
>TRBJ1-5|15|-|-|TRBV7-2
CASSSSRGGHQPQHF
TGTGCCAGCAGCTCCTCCCGGGGTGGGCATCAGCCCCAGCATTTT
>TRBJ1-1|13|-|-|TRBV30
CAWRSQGTTEAFF
TGTGCCTGGAGGTCTCAGGGGACCACTGAAGCTTTCTTT
>TRBJ2-6|17|-|-|TRBV5-6
CASSLIYLATGANVLTF
TGTGCCAGCAGCTTGATTTACTTAGCTACTGGGGCCAACGTCCTGACTTTC
>TRBJ2-6|18|-|-|TRBV7-9
CASSPPEPLSSGANVLTF
TGTGCCAGCAGCCCCCCGGAGCCATTGTCCTCTGGGGCCAACGTCCTGACTTTC
>TRBJ1-1|14|-|-|TRBV11-2
CASSLGGWNTEAFF
TGTGCCAGCAGCCTGGGGGGTTGGAACACTGAAGCTTTCTTT
>TRBJ2-7|15|-|-|TRBV27
CASSRKRDTSYEQYF
TGTGCCAGCAGTAGAAAACGGGACACCTCCTACGAGCAGTACTTC
>TRBJ1-6|16|once|-|TRBV5-1
CASSLAWKGVNSPLHF
TGCGCCAGCAGCTTGGCGTGGAAAGGGGTGAATTCACCCCTCCACTTT
>TRBJ2-1|15|-|-|TRBV9
CASSVEGGSYNEQFF
TGTGCCAGCAGCGTAGAAGGCGGAAGCTACAATGAGCAGTTCTTC
>TRBJ1-5|15|-|TRBD1|TRBV5-1
CASSATGGEVKPQHF
TGCGCCAGCAGCGCGACAGGGGGCGAGGTGAAGCCCCAGCATTTT
>TRBJ2-7|11|once|-|TRBV30
CACQDFYEQYF
TGTGCCTGCCAGGACTTCTACGAGCAGTACTTC
>TRBJ2-7|13|-|TRBD1|TRBV14
CASSRDRPYEQYF
TGTGCCAGCAGCCGGGACAGACCCTACGAGCAGTACTTC
>TRBJ1-2|14|-|TRBD1|TRBV30
CAWSGRDSVLGYTF
TGTGCCTGGAGTGGCCGGGACAGCGTTCTGGGCTACACCTTC
>TRBJ2-1|16|-|TRBD2|TRBV24-1
CATSDLGGRLHNEQFF
TGTGCCACCAGTGATTTGGGCGGGAGACTACACAATGAGCAGTTCTTC